The rows below give T cell receptor beta chains drawn from one sample of a study of PD-1 blockade in classical Hodgkin lymphoma. Clones were sequenced by immunoSEQ multiplex PCR, and TCRdb holds only the in-frame ones, with some missing. The sample has 25,000 to 30,000 clones, more than 60% seen once. Sample: CD4+ T cells from blood, taken at baseline. The receptor set was obtained from a human donor with classical Hodgkin lymphoma. CDR3s include the opening cysteine and the closing phenylalanine or tryptophan. A D gene is named only where the DNA matches it firmly. Not every row has a clone size; where given, it reads once, few, many or a size class.

j_gene,abundance,d_gene,v_gene,CDR3nt,CDR3aa
TRBJ2-3,-,-,TRBV7-2,TGTGCCAGCAGCTTATTGCTCACAGATACGCAGTATTTT,CASSLLLTDTQYF
TRBJ2-5,-,-,TRBV27,TGTGCCAGCAGTTTAAGGGCCCGGGAGACCCAGTACTTC,CASSLRARETQYF
TRBJ2-7,-,-,TRBV29-1,TGCAGCGCTGAGGTGGGGAAGGGGGAGCAGTACTTC,CSAEVGKGEQYF
TRBJ1-1,-,TRBD1,TRBV30,TGTGCCTGGAGGGACAGGGAGGCGGGAAAAGCTTTCTTT,CAWRDREAGKAFF
TRBJ2-7,once,-,TRBV7-2,TGTGCCAGCAGCTTAGGGAGCCGGAGCCTACCCCTCTACGAGCAGTACTTC,CASSLGSRSLPLYEQYF
TRBJ1-2,few,-,TRBV7-3,TGTGCCAGCAGCCCAGGGACATCTAACTATGGCTACACCTTC,CASSPGTSNYGYTF
TRBJ1-2,-,TRBD1,TRBV29-1,TGCAGCGAAGACCGGGACAGGGACCACTATGGCTACACCTTC,CSEDRDRDHYGYTF
TRBJ1-6,-,-,TRBV21-1,TGTGCCAGCAGCAAAGGACGTATTATGGGGAGCTCCTATAATTCACCCCTCCACTTT,CASSKGRIMGSSYNSPLHF
TRBJ2-7,once,TRBD1,TRBV15,TGTGCCACCAGCAGAGATCGTAGACAGGGGGTTCAGGACGAGCAGTACTTC,CATSRDRRQGVQDEQYF
TRBJ2-5,-,TRBD2,TRBV7-2,TGTGCCAGCAGCTCTGGACTAGCGGGGGGCCGGGGGACCCAGTACTTC,CASSSGLAGGRGTQYF
TRBJ2-7,-,TRBD2,TRBV2,TGTGCCAGCAGTCTTCAAGCGGGGGGTTGGAACGAGCAGTACTTC,CASSLQAGGWNEQYF
TRBJ2-1,once,TRBD2,TRBV5-6,TGTGCCAGCAGCTTTCAAGGACTAGCGGGGGGGCGGAGTGAGCAGTTCTTC,CASSFQGLAGGRSEQFF
TRBJ2-7,-,-,TRBV5-5,TGTGCCAGCAGCTTGGACAGCTCCATCGGGTACTTC,CASSLDSSIGYF
TRBJ2-7,-,-,TRBV28,TGTGCCAGCAACCCGGCAGGGTCTTACGAGCAGTACTTC,CASNPAGSYEQYF
TRBJ2-2,-,TRBD2,TRBV19,TGTGCCAGTAGTCGCCGGGGGGGAACCGGGGAGCTGTTTTTT,CASSRRGGTGELFF
TRBJ1-1,once,-,TRBV6-5,TGTGCCAGCAGTTACGCGGCTTTGGGAGACACTGAAGCTTTCTTT,CASSYAALGDTEAFF
TRBJ2-7,-,-,TRBV18,TGTGCCAGCTCACCAGGAGGGGGCCCTAGCTACGAGCAGTACTTC,CASSPGGGPSYEQYF
TRBJ2-5,-,-,TRBV6-5,TGTGCCAGCACCCCGACTGGGGGAGAGGAGACCCAGTACTTC,CASTPTGGEETQYF
TRBJ1-2,-,-,TRBV28,TGTGCCAGCAGTTTAGAGGGTCGAAGTTTTAACTATGGCTACACCTTC,CASSLEGRSFNYGYTF
TRBJ2-6,-,-,TRBV7-7,TGTGCCAGCAGCTTGGCAGCCTCTGGGGCCAACGTCCTGACTTTC,CASSLAASGANVLTF
TRBJ2-7,-,TRBD2,TRBV19,TGTGCCAGTACCCCGGGGGGGACCTACGAGCAGTACTTC,CASTPGGTYEQYF
TRBJ1-3,-,-,TRBV11-2,TGTGCCAGCAGCTTACCAGGGGCTTATGGAAACACCATATATTTT,CASSLPGAYGNTIYF
TRBJ2-1,-,-,TRBV6-4,TGTGCCAGCAGTGCCGGCACTGTGGGGATCCGTGAGCAGTTCTTC,CASSAGTVGIREQFF
TRBJ1-1,-,-,TRBV11-3,TGTGCCAGCAGCCTTCAACGGGACACTGAAGCTTTCTTT,CASSLQRDTEAFF
TRBJ2-3,once,-,TRBV21-1,TGTGCCAGCACCCCAGGGGGCTTCTCCACCTTCACAGATACGCAGTATTTT,CASTPGGFSTFTDTQYF